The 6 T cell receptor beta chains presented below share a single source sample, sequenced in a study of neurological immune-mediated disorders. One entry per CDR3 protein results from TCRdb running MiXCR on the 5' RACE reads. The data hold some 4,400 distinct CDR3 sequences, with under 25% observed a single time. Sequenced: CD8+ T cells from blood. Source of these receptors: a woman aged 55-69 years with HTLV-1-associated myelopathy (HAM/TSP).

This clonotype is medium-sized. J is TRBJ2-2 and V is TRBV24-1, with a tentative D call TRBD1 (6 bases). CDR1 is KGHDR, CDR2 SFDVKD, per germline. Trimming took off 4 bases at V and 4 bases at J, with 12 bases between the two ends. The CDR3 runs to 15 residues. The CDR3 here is CATSDQGSGTGELFF. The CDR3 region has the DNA TGTGCCACCAGTGACCAGGGGTCAGGCACCGGGGAGCTGTTTTTT.

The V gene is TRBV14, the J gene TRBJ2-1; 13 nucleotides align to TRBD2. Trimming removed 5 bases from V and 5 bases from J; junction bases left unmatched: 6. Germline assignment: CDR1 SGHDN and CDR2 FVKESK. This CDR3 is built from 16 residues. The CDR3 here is CASSNGLAGDDNEQFF. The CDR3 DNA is TGTGCCAGCAGCAACGGACTAGCGGGGGATGACAATGAGCAGTTCTTC.

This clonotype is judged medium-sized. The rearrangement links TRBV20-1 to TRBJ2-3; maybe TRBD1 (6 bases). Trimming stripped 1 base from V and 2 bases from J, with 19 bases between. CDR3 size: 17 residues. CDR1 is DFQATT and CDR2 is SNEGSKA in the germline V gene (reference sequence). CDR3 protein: CSARVLWEGGYTDTQYF. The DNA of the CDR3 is TGCAGTGCTAGAGTCCTTTGGGAAGGGGGATACACAGATACGCAGTATTTT.

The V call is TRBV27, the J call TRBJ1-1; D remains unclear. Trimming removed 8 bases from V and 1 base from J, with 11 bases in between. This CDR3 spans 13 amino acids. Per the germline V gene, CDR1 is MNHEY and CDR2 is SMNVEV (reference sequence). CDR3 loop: CASSMEGNTEAFF. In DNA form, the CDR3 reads TGTGCCAGCTCCATGGAGGGGAACACTGAAGCTTTCTTT.

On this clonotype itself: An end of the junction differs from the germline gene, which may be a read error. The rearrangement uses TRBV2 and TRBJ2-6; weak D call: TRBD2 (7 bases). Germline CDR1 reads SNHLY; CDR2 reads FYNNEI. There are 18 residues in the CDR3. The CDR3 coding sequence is TGTGCCAGCACTGAAGGGACAAGGGAGGGCTCTGGGGCCAACGTCCTGACTTTC. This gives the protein CASTEGTREGSGANVLTF.

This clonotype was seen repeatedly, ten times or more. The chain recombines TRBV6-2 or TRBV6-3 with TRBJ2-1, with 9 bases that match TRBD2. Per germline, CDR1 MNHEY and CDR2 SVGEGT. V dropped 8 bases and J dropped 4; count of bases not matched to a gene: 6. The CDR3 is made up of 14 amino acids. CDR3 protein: CASSGLAGYNEQFF. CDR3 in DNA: TGTGCCAGCTCGGGACTAGCCGGTTACAATGAGCAGTTCTTC.